This T cell receptor beta chain was sequenced during a study of CD8 T cells in ankylosing spondylitis (dated by TCRdb to 2016 to 2017). Looking at the study overall: To find TCR variants linked to disease, the study profiled T cell receptor beta repertoires in ankylosing spondylitis patients and healthy donors. In total, the full study cohort was made up of 95 to 110 healthy donors and roughly 27 ankylosing spondylitis patients. Samples of peripheral blood were taken, and for ankylosing spondylitis patients, synovial fluid was collected as well. The investigation overall reported the following: The disease-linked clones showed a CD8+ phenotype and occurred at relatively low frequencies in peripheral blood. A TCR beta motif of several highly homologous amino acid variants appeared characteristic of blood from ankylosing spondylitis patients. According to the report, matched synovial fluid samples from ankylosing spondylitis patients were significantly enriched for the disease-linked clones. Some of the motif variants had been reported before in the synovial fluid and blood of reactive arthritis patients, a finding that suggests common disease-initiation mechanisms.

Only a few counts were recorded for this clonotype. Its antigen is currently not known. No per-base quality is available; no much larger clone lies one base away. The sequencer listed for this sample is Illumina HiSeq 2500. Quantitative 5'-RACE with molecular barcodes was the method used to prepare the TCR beta libraries. The paper's data handling went like this. A new computational method based on a probabilistic model of VDJ rearrangement was used to identify disease-linked TCR variants. TCRdb ran its own pipeline on the public reads, namely fastp trimming at Q25 and MiXCR clone calling, and kept in-frame beta chains. Each record represents a unique CDR3 protein, reported with the most common genes and DNA among its rows. The V and J calls come from TCRdb's annotation, not from the publication. For this sample there are over 100,000 distinct CDR3 sequences; about 10% appear just once. The ten largest clones capture about 4% of the sample.

The germline V gene supplies CDR1 MNHEY and CDR2 SVGAGI. Between the V and J ends, shortened by 4 bases and 6 bases respectively, the junction contains 12 bases. From cysteine to phenylalanine, the CDR3 is 14 amino acids long. Here the CDR3 DNA is all that survives: 42 bases in frame from base 1. This chain is built from TRBV6-5 and TRBJ2-2; TRBD2 could be the D gene, as 6 bases match. This TCR was sampled from a female donor with ankylosing spondylitis or in good health (not recorded which). The sample consisted of blood, either unsorted or a sorted T cell fraction (not recorded which). The base sequence is TGTGCCAGCAGTTTGACGGGGGTTTCCGGGGAGCTGTTTTTT. This codes for CASSLTGVSGELFF.